This T cell receptor beta chain is drawn from a study of long-term antiretroviral therapy in people with HIV. Study-level points and caveats: Narrower CDR3 length ranges marked HIV repertoires relative to controls.

With V trimmed by 4 bases and J by 6 bases, 7 bases remained unmatched. The CDR3 has 14 residues. Germline V gene data show CDR1 as SGHRS and CDR2 as YFSETQ. The immunoSEQ assay was v3.0, run at survey level. Each sample had sequencing targeting about 40,000-55,000 T-cell genomes. TCRdb's table, derived via immunoSEQ multiplex PCR, lists solely in-frame clones and lacks some. The sample gives around 15,000 clones, over 70% of which show up once; around 15% is in the top ten. About this clone: Antigen: not known.

Donors needed at least one pre-ART PBMC sample plus at least two post-ART samples. Only United States sites treated participants with HIV. The sequence derives from a woman aged 45-65 years with HIV. V usage is TRBV5-1 and J usage is TRBJ1-2; 9 positions agree with TRBD1. Material: unsorted PBMCs, obtained 1.5 years before starting antiretroviral therapy. CDR3 coding DNA: TGCGCCAGCAGCGTTGGACAGGGGTTCCATGGCTACACCTTC. Protein sequence: CASSVGQGFHGYTF.